The entry that follows covers one T cell receptor beta chain sequence. This clonotype was detected a few times. What this receptor recognizes is not known. No quality values exist for individual bases; no much larger clone is one base distant. The library was made by RT-PCR. The sample was run on an Illumina HiSeq 2500. Starting from the raw public reads, TCRdb applied fastp trimming at Q25, assembled clones with MiXCR and retained in-frame beta chains. A single entry per CDR3 protein holds the most common genes and DNA from its merged rows. The sample data list about 540,000 distinct CDR3 sequences, and around 21% of these were observed just once. Approximately 3% of the sample rests with the top ten. These data belong to a study of response to subunit inactivated influenza vaccine (dated by TCRdb to 2017 to 2018). Concerning the study at large: Deep quantitative profiling of the T cell receptor repertoire was used in the study to follow responses to a trivalent subunit inactivated influenza vaccine.

CDR1 MNHEY and CDR2 SVGEGT are derived from the germline V gene. The CDR3 contains 14 residues, cysteine and phenylalanine counted. The kept DNA is CDR3 alone, 42 bases in frame from the first base. Between the V and J ends, shortened by 0 bases and 13 bases respectively, the junction contains 16 bases. What the study reported, not specific to this receptor: The authors suggested that each seasonal influenza vaccination may recruit only a limited number of new T cells.

These sequences were also reported in another study, on T cells expressing NK-cell markers. As the second paper documents: 5'RACE template switching, by which a universal primer site and unique molecular identifiers were added, was used to make TCR beta cDNA libraries. Eight or nine donors provided sorted CD3+CD56+NKG2C+, CD3+CD56+NKG2C- and CD3+CD56-NKG2C+ T-cell subsets, whose TCR beta-chain repertoires were profiled. Among the eight sequenced donors, seven were HCMV-seropositive and one was HCMV-seronegative. To restrict sorting to alphabetaTCR-expressing T cells, an anti-gammadeltaTCR antibody was added in several experiments. In over 5 donors, the dominant CD3+CD56+NKG2C+ clonotypes were among the top 10 CD8+ clonotypes and accounted for about 1.0-7.5% of CD8+ T cells. Those dominant clonotypes were again the most abundant among CD3+CD56-NKG2C+ cells in four donors, at about 25-65%. Whether the expanded NKG2C-expressing T cell clones were specific for HCMV antigens was left unclear. The study sequenced eight donors, all healthy volunteers chosen at random: three men and five women. A commercial ELISA kit detecting HCMV-specific IgG in serum was used to determine HCMV serostatus. Peripheral blood mononuclear cells were isolated from blood by Ficoll density gradient centrifugation. CD4+ and CD8+ T cells were isolated from PBMC by magnetic immunoseparation with Miltenyi isolation kits. cDNA synthesis was primed from the TCR beta constant segment and was followed by two successive PCR amplification steps. Illumina HiSeq 2000/2500, MiSeq or NextSeq was used to sequence libraries as 2 x 150 bp reads. MIGEC was used to demultiplex reads and group reads by UMI, and MiTCR was used to assemble and quantify clonotypes. To remove erroneous sequences, TCR cDNA sequences were retained only when supported by two or more reads. The tcR package was used for downstream repertoire analysis, and clonotypes were matched between fractions using CDR3 nucleotide sequence together with V segment. VDJmatch was used to annotate antigen specificity against VDJdb, with one amino acid substitution in CDR3 allowed.

The rearrangement combines TRBV6-2 or TRBV6-3 with TRBJ2-4; the D element could tentatively be TRBD1 or TRBD2, as 6 bases agree for each. The clonotype originates from a man in his fifties or sixties who received an inactivated influenza vaccine. Donor details come from another sample of the same person, matched by shared clones. The sample was CD4+ T cells sorted from PBMCs, taken 11 to 12 days after vaccination. The CDR3 amino acid sequence is: CASSYSREAQGQYF. The DNA sequence reads TGTGCCAGCAGTTACTCGAGGGAGGCGCAGGGGCAGTACTTC.